The clone carrying this T cell receptor beta chain has a single count. What it binds is unknown. Treatment indicated: over 15 received Ad26.COV2.S at low or high dose, single or two shots; roughly 5 received placebo; per-sample allocation not given. Day 63 after the first vaccine or placebo injection was the time point for sampling. The data were obtained in a study of Ad26.COV2.S vaccination and SARS-CoV-2 variants. The wider study: The Ad26.COV2.S arm of the COV1001 trial was where the donor was placed.

Broader study findings: Reportedly, spike-specific CD8+ and CD4+ T cell responses achieved substantial breadth once vaccination had taken place. Measurement of non-spike TCR breadth gave similar results in vaccine and placebo recipients.

Assay: immunoSEQ multiplex PCR; the TCRdb copy retains only in-frame clones and omits some. The table has about 430,000 clones, 75% to 95% seen once. This sample comprised peripheral blood, obtained in a trial of Ad26.COV2.S vaccine versus placebo. The sequence derives from a person aged 18-60 years who received the Ad26.COV2.S COVID-19 vaccine or a placebo.

CDR3 protein: CASSILSAGGSEQYF. DNA of the CDR3: TGTGCCAGCAGCATACTTTCGGCGGGAGGCTCCGAGCAGTACTTC. This sequence joins TRBV6-2 or TRBV6-3 and TRBJ2-7; 8 bases line up with TRBD2. V lost 6 bases to trimming and J lost 6 bases; unmatched junction nucleotides: 13. Germline V lookup: CDR1 MNHEY, CDR2 SVGEGT. The CDR3 spans 15 residues.